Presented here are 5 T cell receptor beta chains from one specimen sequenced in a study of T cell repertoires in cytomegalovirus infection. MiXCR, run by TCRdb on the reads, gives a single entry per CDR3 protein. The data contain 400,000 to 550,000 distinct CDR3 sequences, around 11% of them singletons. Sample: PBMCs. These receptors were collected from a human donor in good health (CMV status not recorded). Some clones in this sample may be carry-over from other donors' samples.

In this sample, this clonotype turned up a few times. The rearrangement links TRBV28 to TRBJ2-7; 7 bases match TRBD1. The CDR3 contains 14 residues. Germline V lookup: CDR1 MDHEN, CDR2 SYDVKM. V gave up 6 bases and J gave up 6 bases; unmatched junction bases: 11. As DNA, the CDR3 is TGTGCCAGCAGCACCGGGACAGTCGTCTCCGAGCAGTACTTC. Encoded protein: CASSTGTVVSEQYF. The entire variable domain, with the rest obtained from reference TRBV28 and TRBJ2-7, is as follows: DVKVTQSSRYLVKRTGEKVFLECVQDMDHENMFWYRQDPGLGLRLIYFSYDVKMKEKGDIPEGYSVSREKKERFSLILESASTNQTSMYLCASSTGTVVSEQYFGPGTRLTVT.

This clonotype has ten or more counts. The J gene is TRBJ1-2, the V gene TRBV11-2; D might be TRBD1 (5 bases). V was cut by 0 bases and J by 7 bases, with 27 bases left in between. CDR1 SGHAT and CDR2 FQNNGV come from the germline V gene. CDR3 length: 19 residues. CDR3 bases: TGTGCCAGCAGCTTAGAATGGAGGACACCCTCCAAGAAAACGGTTGGCTACACCTTC. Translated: CASSLEWRTPSKKTVGYTF.

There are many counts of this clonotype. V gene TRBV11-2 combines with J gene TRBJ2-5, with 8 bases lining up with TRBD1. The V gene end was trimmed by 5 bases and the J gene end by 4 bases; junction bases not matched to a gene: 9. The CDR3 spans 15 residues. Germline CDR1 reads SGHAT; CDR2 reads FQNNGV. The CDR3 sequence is CASSLYTTGAETQYF. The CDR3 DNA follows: TGTGCCAGCAGCCTTTATACGACAGGGGCAGAGACCCAGTACTTC.

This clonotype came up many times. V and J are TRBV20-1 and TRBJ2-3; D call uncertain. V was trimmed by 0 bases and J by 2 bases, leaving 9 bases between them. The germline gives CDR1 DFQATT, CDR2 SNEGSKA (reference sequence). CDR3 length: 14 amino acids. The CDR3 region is CSARDPLSTDTQYF. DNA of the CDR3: TGCAGTGCTAGAGATCCCCTCTCCACAGATACGCAGTATTTT.

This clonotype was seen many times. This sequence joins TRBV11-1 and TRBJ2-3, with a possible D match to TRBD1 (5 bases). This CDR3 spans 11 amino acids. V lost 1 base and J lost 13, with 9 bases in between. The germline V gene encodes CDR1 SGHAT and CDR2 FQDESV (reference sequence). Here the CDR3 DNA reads TGTGCCAGCAGCTTAGGGCCACAGGAGTATTTT. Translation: CASSLGPQEYF. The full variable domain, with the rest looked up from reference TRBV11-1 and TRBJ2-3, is EAEVAQSPRYKITEKSQAVAFWCDPISGHATLYWYRQILGQGPELLVQFQDESVVDDSQLPKDRFSAERLKGVDSTLKIQPAELGDSAMYLCASSLGPQEYFGPGTRLTVL.